This T cell receptor (beta chain) was profiled in a study of Ad26.COV2.S vaccination and SARS-CoV-2 variants. Study results and limitations: Breadth of non-spike TCRs did not differ between vaccinees and placebo recipients. Higher spike-specific TCR breadth was found in vaccine recipients than in placebo recipients.

Profiling relied on immunoSEQ multiplex PCR, and the TCRdb table lists in-frame clones only, not all of them. In the table there are hundreds of thousands of clones, roughly nine tenths of which are singletons. Sample treatment: over 15 received Ad26.COV2.S at low or high dose, single or two shots; roughly 5 received placebo; per-sample allocation not given. Sampling was done on day 63 after the first vaccine or placebo injection. A Boston donor was an adult aged 18-55 years. The vaccine antigen was prefusion-stabilized Wuhan SARS-CoV-2 spike. Details on this clone: Antigen specificity is unknown.

From germline, CDR1 is SGHVS and CDR2 FQNEAQ. The CDR3 consists of 13 residues. Trimming removed 5 bases from V and 6 bases from J, with 11 bases in between. The sequencing used peripheral blood, collected in a trial of Ad26.COV2.S vaccine versus placebo. J is TRBJ1-5 and V is TRBV7-8, with TRBD1 as a possible D gene (5 bases). The sequence came from a person aged 18-60 years who received the Ad26.COV2.S COVID-19 vaccine or a placebo. The CDR3 nucleotides are TGTGCCAGCAGCCCAGGGTCCGGTCAGCCCCAGCATTTT. Amino acid sequence: CASSPGSGQPQHF. Based on the CDR3 plus reference TRBV7-8 and TRBJ1-5, the full variable domain is GAGVSQSPRYKVAKRGQDVALRCDPISGHVSLFWYQQALGQGPEFLTYFQNEAQLDKSGLPSDRFFAERPEGSVSTLKIQRTQQEDSAVYLCASSPGSGQPQHFGDGTRLSIL.